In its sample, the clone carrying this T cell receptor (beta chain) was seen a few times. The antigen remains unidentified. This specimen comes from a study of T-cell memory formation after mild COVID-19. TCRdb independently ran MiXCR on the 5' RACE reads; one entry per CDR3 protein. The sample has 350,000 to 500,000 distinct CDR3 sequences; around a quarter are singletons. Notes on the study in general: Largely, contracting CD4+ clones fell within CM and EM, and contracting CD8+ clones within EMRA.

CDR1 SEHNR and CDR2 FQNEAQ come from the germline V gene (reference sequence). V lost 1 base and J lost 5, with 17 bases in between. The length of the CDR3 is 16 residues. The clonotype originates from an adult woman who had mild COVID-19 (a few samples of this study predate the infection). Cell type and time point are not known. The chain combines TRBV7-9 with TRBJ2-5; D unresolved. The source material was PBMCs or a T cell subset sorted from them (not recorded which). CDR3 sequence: CASSLGGTPRMETQYF. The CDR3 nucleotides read TGTGCCAGCAGCTTAGGCGGCACACCCAGAATGGAGACCCAGTACTTC.